The 28 T cell receptor beta chains below were found in one sample sequenced in a study of blood T cell repertoires in COVID-19. Some clones are missing from TCRdb's copy, which holds only in-frame ones; the method was immunoSEQ multiplex PCR. Among roughly 200,000 clones listed, 88% were seen once. The sequencing input was PBMCs or T cells enriched from blood (not recorded which). The receptors shown here come from a woman in her twenties or thirties who had recovered from COVID-19.

This clone has just a few counts. The rearrangement uses TRBV6-1 and TRBJ1-2; 8 positions match TRBD1. This CDR3 has 14 residues. V was clipped by 3 bases and J by 8 bases; unmatched bases: 8. Germline CDR1 and CDR2: MNHNS and SASEGT. The CDR3 region is CASSEGTGYEGYTF. CDR3 DNA sequence: TGTGCCAGCAGTGAGGGGACAGGTTATGAGGGCTACACCTTC.

The genes are TRBV2 and TRBJ1-4; a weak D match, TRBD1 (5 bases). CDR3 size: 12 residues. Trimming removed 2 bases from V and 8 bases from J, with 6 bases in between. Germline CDR1 is SNHLY and CDR2 is FYNNEI. CDR3 nucleotides: TGTGCCAGCAGTGAATGGGGCGAAAAACTGTTTTTT. Protein: CASSEWGEKLFF.

The chain's CDR3 is CASSLGSRTELYGYTF. CDR3 in DNA: TGTGCCAGCAGCTTGGGGAGCAGGACAGAGCTCTATGGCTACACCTTC. This chain connects TRBV5-6 to TRBJ1-2; tentative D call: TRBD1 (6 bases). This CDR3 is 16 amino acids long. In germline, CDR1 is SGHDT, CDR2 YYEEEE. With 0 bases removed from V and 4 bases from J, the gap between germline ends came to 16 bases. Together with reference TRBV5-6 and TRBJ1-2, the CDR3 gives the full variable domain: DAGVTQSPTHLIKTRGQQVTLRCSPKSGHDTVSWYQQALGQGPQFIFQYYEEEERQRGNFPDRFSGHQFPNYSSELNVNALLLGDSALYLCASSLGSRTELYGYTFGSGTRLTVV.

This chain links TRBV4-3 with TRBJ2-3; D perhaps matches TRBD2 (5 bases). CDR1 and CDR2 from the germline V gene are LGHNA and YSLEER. V lost 4 bases and J 0 bases, leaving 11 bases between the germline ends. CDR3 length: 15 residues. The CDR3 loop reads CASSRGFTSTDTQYF. In DNA form, the CDR3 reads TGCGCCAGCAGCCGCGGGTTCACTAGCACAGATACGCAGTATTTT.

A word on this clone: This could be a read error, since a much larger clone is one nucleotide away. The identical CDR3 is also encoded by other nucleotide sequences in the sample. This chain uses TRBV19 with TRBJ2-1; 9 bases map to TRBD1. Unmatched junction bases numbered 3, after V lost 6 bases and J lost 0 bases. The CDR3 has 15 residues. Germline CDR1 reads LNHDA; CDR2 reads SQIVND (reference sequence). CDR3: CASRKTGGSYNEQFF. The CDR3 DNA is TGTGCCAGTAGGAAGACAGGGGGCTCCTACAATGAGCAGTTCTTC.

The chain couples TRBV27 to TRBJ1-2, with 11 bases that match TRBD1. Germline V gene lookup returns CDR1 MNHEY and CDR2 SMNVEV (reference sequence). The CDR3 runs 15 residues. With V trimmed by 2 bases and J by 7 bases, 6 bases remained unmatched. The CDR3 reads CASSLLGQGAGGYTF. Written as DNA, the CDR3 is TGTGCCAGCAGTTTACTCGGACAGGGGGCAGGTGGCTACACCTTC.

The gene calls are TRBV7-2 and TRBJ1-2, with 7 bases lining up with TRBD1. The V and J ends lost 5 bases and 6 bases, in that order; junction bases with no gene match: 6. CDR1 is SGHTA and CDR2 is FQGNSA in the germline V gene. The CDR3 has 13 amino acids. The CDR3, as DNA: TGTGCCAGCAGCACACAGGGGAAAGATGGCTACACCTTC. Translation gives CASSTQGKDGYTF. The whole variable domain, remainder taken from reference TRBV7-2 and TRBJ1-2, is GAGVSQSPSNKVTEKGKDVELRCDPISGHTALYWYRQSLGQGLEFLIYFQGNSAPDKSGLPSDRFSAERTGGSVSTLTIQRTQQEDSAVYLCASSTQGKDGYTFGSGTRLTVV.

This chain joins TRBV11-3 and TRBJ2-1; 9 positions match TRBD2. V was clipped by 3 bases and J by 8 bases; unmatched bases: 8. There are 15 residues in the CDR3. Germline CDR1 SGHNT, CDR2 YENEEA. This CDR3 reads CASSFFGTSIDEQFF. The CDR3 nucleotides read TGTGCCAGCAGCTTTTTCGGGACTAGCATAGATGAGCAGTTCTTC.

The V gene is TRBV4-3, the J gene TRBJ2-2, with 7 bases identical to TRBD1. Per the germline V gene, CDR1 is LGHNA and CDR2 is YSLEER. This CDR3 is built from 18 residues. V gave up 1 base and J gave up 1 base; unmatched junction bases: 9. This CDR3 is CASSQARTQGVNTGELFF. CDR3 sequence (DNA): TGCGCCAGCAGCCAAGCCAGGACTCAGGGGGTGAACACCGGGGAGCTGTTTTTT.

The chain couples TRBV19 to TRBJ1-1; D is uncertain. The CDR3 totals 12 residues. The V end was cut by 7 bases, the J end by 1 base, with 7 bases between. Germline V gives CDR1 LNHDA, CDR2 SQIVND (reference sequence). The CDR3 loop reads CASKNRNTEAFF. The DNA of the CDR3 is TGTGCCAGTAAGAACAGGAACACTGAAGCTTTCTTT.

V and J are TRBV12-3 or TRBV12-4 and TRBJ2-1; no clear D gene. This CDR3 has 12 amino acids. The V gene lost 6 bases and the J gene lost 2 bases, with 5 bases spanning the gap. The DNA for the CDR3 is TGTGCCAGCAGCTATGCCTACAATGAGCAGTTCTTC. Its protein is CASSYAYNEQFF.

The rearrangement links TRBV15 to TRBJ1-2, with 11 bases aligning to TRBD1. In germline, CDR1 is LNHNV, CDR2 YYDKDF (reference sequence). J lost 7 bases, V lost 0 bases, and 7 bases had no gene match. This CDR3 region has 16 residues. The CDR3, as DNA: TGTGCCACCAGCAGAGAACGGACAGGGGGCTCTAGTGGCTACACCTTC. Amino acids: CATSRERTGGSSGYTF.

The rearrangement joins TRBV7-2 to TRBJ2-3; D is undetermined. Germline assignment: CDR1 SGHTA and CDR2 FQGNSA. CDR3 length: 13 amino acids. Deletions cut 1 base from V and 2 bases from J, with 4 bases between. CDR3 amino acids: CASSLGATDTQYF. CDR3 bases: TGTGCCAGCAGCTTAGGAGCCACAGATACGCAGTATTTT.

The CDR3 sequence is CASSQVRGVNSPLHF. Written as DNA, the CDR3 is TGCGCCAGCAGCCAAGTGCGCGGGGTTAATTCACCCCTCCACTTT. V usage is TRBV4-3 and J usage is TRBJ1-6; D gene unclear. V lost 1 base, J lost 6 bases, and 10 bases lay in between. The CDR3 totals 15 residues. Germline values: CDR1 LGHNA, CDR2 YSLEER.

V usage is TRBV5-1 and J usage is TRBJ2-5, with 12 bases fitting TRBD2. The CDR3 totals 16 residues. Trimming at V came to 0 bases and at J to 5 bases, leaving 5 bases not matched to a gene. CDR1 SGHRS and CDR2 YFSETQ come from the germline V gene. In DNA, the CDR3 is TGCGCCAGCAGCTTGGCTAGCGGGGGGGCTCGGGAGACCCAGTACTTC. This codes for CASSLASGGARETQYF.

The rearrangement links TRBV9 to TRBJ1-2; 7 bases agree with TRBD1. The V gene's germline CDR1 is SGDLS and CDR2 YYNGEE. Trimming at V came to 4 bases and at J to 5 bases, leaving 11 bases not matched to a gene. This CDR3 has 15 residues. DNA for the CDR3: TGTGCCAGCAGCCTTCGGGACAGCGCTTTTTATGGCTACACCTTC. Translation: CASSLRDSAFYGYTF.

The chain links TRBV2 to TRBJ1-1, with D tentatively TRBD1 (6 bases). V lost 6 bases to trimming and J lost 7 bases, with 18 bases between them. The CDR3 has 14 residues. CDR1 is SNHLY and CDR2 is FYNNEI in the germline V gene. The DNA for the CDR3 is TGTGCCAGCAGCGGGAGGGGGGACCCTGATGAAGCTTTCTTT. This codes for CASSGRGDPDEAFF.

The chain employs TRBV6-2 or TRBV6-3 and TRBJ1-5, with 9 bases matching TRBD1. Germline-derived CDR1 and CDR2 are MNHEY and SVGEGT. The CDR3 length is 14 residues. The trim removed 6 bases at V and 3 bases at J, leaving 3 bases unmatched. The CDR3 nucleotides read TGTGCCAGCAGCTGGACAGGGGTCAATCAGCCCCAGCATTTT. Residues: CASSWTGVNQPQHF.

The V and J genes are TRBV7-2 and TRBJ1-5, with 7 bases lining up with TRBD1. The CDR3 is made up of 16 amino acids. From germline, CDR1 is SGHTA and CDR2 FQGNSA. J was trimmed by 4 bases and V by 2 bases; bases with no gene match: 8. CDR3 residues: CASSLNAGGRNQPQHF. The CDR3 nucleotides read TGTGCCAGCAGCTTAAACGCAGGGGGAAGGAATCAGCCCCAGCATTTT.

The chain has TRBV3-1 (or the pseudogene TRBV3-2) and TRBJ1-6, with D possibly matching TRBD1 (5 bases). Germline V gene sequence: CDR1 LGHDT, CDR2 YNNKEL (reference sequence). The CDR3 is 14 amino acids. Between the trimmed V and J ends, which lost 3 bases and 7 bases, there was a span of 10 bases. Here the CDR3 DNA reads TGTGCCAGCAGCCAGGTAGACAGAAATTCACCCCTCCACTTT. The encoded protein is CASSQVDRNSPLHF.

V is TRBV5-5 and J is TRBJ1-4; no firm D call. The germline V and J ends were trimmed by 0 bases and 6 bases, with 9 bases remaining between them. This CDR3 comprises 14 residues. The germline V gene has CDR1 SGHKS and CDR2 YYEKEE (reference sequence). This CDR3 reads CASSLVRGDEKLFF. DNA for the CDR3: TGTGCCAGCAGCTTGGTACGGGGAGATGAAAAACTGTTTTTT.

J is TRBJ1-4 and V is TRBV3-1 (or the pseudogene TRBV3-2); D unresolved. The CDR3 length is 14 residues. Per germline, CDR1 LGHDT and CDR2 YNNKEL (reference sequence). V lost 0 bases and J lost 6, with 8 bases in between. In DNA form, the CDR3 reads TGTGCCAGCAGCCAAGAGGTATCGGATGAAAAACTGTTTTTT. As protein: CASSQEVSDEKLFF.

The V gene is TRBV2, the J gene TRBJ1-2; 9 nucleotides align to TRBD1. Germline CDR1 and CDR2: SNHLY and FYNNEI. The CDR3 sequence is 15 residues long. V lost 2 bases, J lost 4 bases, and 5 bases stayed unmatched. The CDR3 sequence: CASSERTGDIYGYTF. CDR3 sequence (DNA): TGTGCCAGCAGTGAAAGGACAGGGGACATCTATGGCTACACCTTC. The variable domain in full, with the rest retrieved from reference TRBV2 and TRBJ1-2, is EPEVTQTPSHQVTQMGQEVILRCVPISNHLYFYWYRQILGQKVEFLVSFYNNEISEKSEIFDDQFSVERPDGSNFTLKIRSTKLEDSAMYFCASSERTGDIYGYTFGSGTRLTVV.

The chain couples TRBV4-1 to TRBJ2-2, with a tentative D call TRBD1 (5 bases). The CDR3 consists of 17 residues. V was trimmed by 4 bases and J by 6 bases, leaving 21 bases between them. CDR1 and CDR2 (germline): MGHRA, YSYEKL. This chain's CDR3 is CASSPEVRLRQPGELFF. In DNA, the CDR3 is TGCGCCAGCAGCCCAGAGGTGCGCCTTCGACAGCCCGGGGAGCTGTTTTTT.

The chain has TRBV7-9 and TRBJ1-5; D perhaps matches TRBD1 (5 bases). The CDR3 has 14 residues. Per germline, CDR1 SEHNR and CDR2 FQNEAQ (reference sequence). V was pared by 1 base and J by 5 bases, with 9 bases between. Written as DNA, the CDR3 is TGTGCCAGCAGCTTAGGGGGCACGGATCAGCCCCAGCATTTT. Its translation: CASSLGGTDQPQHF. Full variable domain (remainder filled in from reference TRBV7-9 and TRBJ1-5): DTGVSQNPRHKITKRGQNVTFRCDPISEHNRLYWYRQTLGQGPEFLTYFQNEAQLEKSRLLSDRFSAERPKGSFSTLEIQRTEQGDSAMYLCASSLGGTDQPQHFGDGTRLSIL.

The chain joins TRBV12-3 or TRBV12-4 to TRBJ1-6; D gene uncertain. The CDR3 covers 13 residues. The V end lost 7 bases, the J end lost 8 bases, and 12 bases lay between the germline ends. CDR3 sequence (DNA): TGTGCCAGCACGACTGGGGAGGATTCACCCCTCCACTTT. Amino acids: CASTTGEDSPLHF.

In DNA, the CDR3 is TGTGCCAGCGGCCCAGGGAGAGCACAGCCCCAGCATTTT. Translation: CASGPGRAQPQHF. The chain is built from TRBV6-2 or TRBV6-3 and TRBJ1-5, with D perhaps TRBD1 (5 bases). V lost 8 bases and J 7 bases, leaving 15 bases between the germline ends. Germline CDR1 is MNHEY and CDR2 is SVGEGT. This CDR3 is built from 13 residues.

V usage is TRBV9 and J usage is TRBJ2-7, with TRBD2 matching over 10 bases. CDR1 SGDLS and CDR2 YYNGEE come from the germline V gene. The CDR3 runs to 14 residues. CDR3 amino acids: CASSPGLASYEQYF. Here the CDR3 DNA reads TGTGCTAGTTCTCCGGGACTAGCGAGTTACGAGCAGTACTTC.